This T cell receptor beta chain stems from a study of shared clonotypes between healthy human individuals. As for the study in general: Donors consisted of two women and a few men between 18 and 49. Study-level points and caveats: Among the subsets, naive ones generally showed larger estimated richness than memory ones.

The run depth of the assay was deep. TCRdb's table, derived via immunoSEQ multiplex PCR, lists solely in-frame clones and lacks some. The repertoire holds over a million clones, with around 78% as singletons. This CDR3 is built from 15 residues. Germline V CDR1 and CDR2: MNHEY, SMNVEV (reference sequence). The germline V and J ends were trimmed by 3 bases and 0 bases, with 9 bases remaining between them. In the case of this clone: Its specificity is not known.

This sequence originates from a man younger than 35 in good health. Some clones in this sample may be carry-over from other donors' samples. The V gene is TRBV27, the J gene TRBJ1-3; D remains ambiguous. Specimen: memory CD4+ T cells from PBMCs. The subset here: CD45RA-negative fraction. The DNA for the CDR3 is TGTGCCAGCAGTTTTCCAGGCCCCTCTGGAAACACCATATATTTT. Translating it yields CASSFPGPSGNTIYF.